This T cell receptor (beta chain) originates from a study of control samples from healthy donors and cancer patients. TCRdb's copy holds only in-frame clones and misses some; the assay was immunoSEQ multiplex PCR. Here the sample spans about 160,000 clones, approximately 94% being singletons. This CDR3 contains 15 residues. Germline assignment: CDR1 SGDLS and CDR2 YYNGEE. V lost 2 bases, J lost 0 bases, and 8 bases lay in between. The chain carries TRBV9 and TRBJ1-4, with D tentatively TRBD1 (5 bases). The TCR originated in a man aged 60 to 69 with colorectal cancer. The sample taken for sequencing was PBMCs. CDR3 coding DNA: TGTGCCAGCAGCGTCGACAGTGCAACTAATGAAAAACTGTTTTTT. This codes for CASSVDSATNEKLFF.